This TCR beta chain came from a study of vaccination and CD4 T cells after COVID-19 (dated by TCRdb to the early 2020s). About the study as a whole: In the convalescent cohort there were six males and four females, among whom were two Hispanic individuals, seven Caucasians, two Asians and one multiracial person. Participants received two doses of either the Pfizer-BioNTech BNT162b2 vaccine (n=8) or the Moderna mRNA-1273 vaccine (n=2). Post-COVID blood samples from convalescent patients were collected a median of about 110 days after diagnosis, with a range of 35 to 161 days. Post-vaccine blood samples were taken a median of roughly 75 days after the second vaccine dose, with a range of 14 to 241 days. Overlapping spike peptide pools from SARS-CoV-2 and from the common cold coronaviruses HCoV-NL63, HCoV-OC43 and HCoV-229E were used as culture stimuli. Control cultures used a CEFX viral epitope pool as positive control, an HIV-1 Nef peptide pool as negative control, or no peptide. In around 9 COVID-19 convalescent patients and a few infection-naive healthy vaccine recipients, researchers compared the spike-specific CD4+ TCR repertoire from before mRNA vaccination with the repertoire from after. In an earlier paper using these donors, memory CD4+ T cell crossreactivity between SARS-CoV-2 and common cold coronavirus spike proteins was assessed at the TCR clonotype level.

V drops 3 bases and J drops 5 bases, leaving 14 bases in between. The CDR3 runs 14 amino acids, cysteine and phenylalanine included. Only CDR3 DNA remains: 42 bases, in frame from the first base. Per the germline V gene (reference sequence), DFQATT is the CDR1 and SNEGSKA is the CDR2. The paper's findings and limits, for the study overall: Of the vaccine-specific clones found in convalescent patients, nearly all (304 of 307) were mono-reactive for SARS-CoV-2 spike instead of being cross-reactive with common cold coronaviruses. The median number of SARS-CoV-2-reactive clonotypes rose from fewer than 25 after infection to a few dozen after vaccination, but the change was not significant. Relatively few convalescent patients were included in the study, and early timepoints after natural infection were not analyzed. In convalescent patients, a median 86.3% of post-vaccine SARS-CoV-2-reactive clones were detected only after vaccination, and vaccine-specific priming was suggested by this finding.

To prepare the library, PCR was applied. DNA from cultured CD4+ T cells underwent TCR sequencing with the Oncomine TCR Beta short-read assay at the Johns Hopkins FTIC core. The QIAamp micro DNA kit was used to extract genomic DNA from the cultured CD4+ T cells. Oncomine TCR Beta libraries from cultured CD4+ T cells were pooled with unique dual indexes and sequenced on an Illumina iSeq 100. As for the authors' bioinformatics: Non-productive sequences were filtered out, and CDR3s that did not start with C, did not end with F or W, or were shorter than 7 amino acids were discarded. The MANAFEST web application was used to identify antigen-specific clonotypes by comparing peptide-stimulated wells against reference wells and other culture wells. For a clone to be called positive, the clone needed an FDR below 0.05, an odds ratio above 5, and a productive frequency above 0.1% in at least two of three replicate wells. Cross-reactive clonotypes were defined as significantly expanded in both SARS-CoV-2 spike wells and at least one common cold coronavirus spike condition. CDR3 homology was assessed with Levenshtein distances (stringdist) and unrooted phylogenetic trees (ape) in R version 3.6.1. TCRdb took the public reads, trimmed them with fastp at Q25, ran MiXCR for clone calling and kept in-frame beta chains. Each record represents a unique CDR3 protein, reported with the most common genes and DNA among its rows. TCRdb, rather than the study authors, made the V and J calls. The sample records around 7,000 distinct CDR3 sequences, 30% to 45% of which are singletons. The ten largest clones add up to about 20% of the sample.

This specimen's treatment or condition label, per the study, means: roughly ten-day PBMC culture with coronavirus spike peptide pools or control peptides (ViraFEST assay). CD4+ T cells from unexposed donors were collected before the COVID-19 pandemic (2011-2018). The ViraFEST assay was used in the study, in which antigen-specific T cells were expanded with peptide pools and expanded clonotypes were subsequently identified by TCR sequencing. Each well held 1.5 million to 2.5 million PBMCs cultured with roughly 10 ug/ml peptide pools in IMDM containing about 5% human AB serum and about 10 IU/ml IL-2. Half of the culture medium was replaced with fresh IL-2-containing medium on days 3 and 7. After around 11 days of culture, CD4+ T cells were isolated by negative selection using the EasySep CD4+ T cell isolation kit. Unexposed donor CD4+ T cells were tested for reactivity to SARS-CoV-2 S and N and four common cold coronavirus spike pools, as cell number allowed. Ficoll-Paque Plus gradient centrifugation was used to isolate PBMCs from whole blood, and the isolated PBMCs were then either used fresh or cryopreserved at -140C. Each culture condition was generally run in triplicate wells. Leukapheresis product for the unexposed donors was bought commercially.

About this clonotype itself: This receptor's antigen is unknown. Base qualities are not recorded, but no much larger clone differs from it by a single base.

The rearrangement joined TRBV20-1 to TRBJ1-5; no D segment can be confidently identified. This clonotype was sampled from a human donor in good health. Sample: CD4+ T cells from blood, cultured in vitro. The bases are TGCAGTGCTAGGGGTCCGGGGATAGATCAGCCCCAGCATTTT. Its amino acids are CSARGPGIDQPQHF.